These 5 T cell receptor beta chains share one sample of origin, sequenced in a study of T cells in women clearing cervical HPV infection. This table comes from immunoSEQ multiplex PCR, and its TCRdb copy is limited to in-frame clones, with some not included. The sample data list 35,000 to 45,000 clones. Sample: blood buffy coat. The receptors were sampled from a woman between 18 and 70 years old with a cervical HPV16 infection that either progressed to CIN3+ or cleared (not recorded which).

Notes on this clone: Sequence at one end of the junction differs from germline and may be a read error. The read gets to within 3 residues of the CDR3 end, and the germline J gene fills in the rest. This specimen includes other DNA sequences encoding the same CDR3. V gene TRBV30 combines with J gene TRBJ1-3; D gene unclear. The CDR3 has 15 amino acids. Germline-derived CDR1 and CDR2 are GTSNPN and SVGIG (reference sequence). The CDR3 sequence is CAWTRQAYSGNTIYF. The DNA read from the CDR3 is TGTGCCTGGACAAGGCAGGCCTACTCTGGAAACACA.

About this clone itself: The DNA ends 3 residues before the CDR3 does, and the rest of the CDR3 is filled in from the germline J gene. V gene TRBV6-2 or TRBV6-3 combines with J gene TRBJ1-4; no reliable D call. Germline lookup yields CDR1 MNHEY and CDR2 SVGEGT. This CDR3 comprises 12 residues. V lost 5 bases to trimming and J lost 5 bases, with 6 bases between them. The covered CDR3 bases are TGTGCCAGCAGTCAAGGGAATGAAAAA. This codes for CASSQGNEK. The full CDR3 reads CASSQGNEKLFF.

As concerns this clone: Read data end 3 residues before the CDR3 end; the end is taken from the germline J gene. The chain joins TRBV30 to TRBJ1-1, with D tentatively TRBD1 (6 bases). The CDR3 runs to 11 residues. In germline, CDR1 is GTSNPN, CDR2 SVGIG (reference sequence). The sequenced part of the CDR3 DNA is TGTGCCTGGAGTGGCGACAGGGAA. Its protein is CAWSGDRE. The CDR3 in full is CAWSGDREAFF.

Details on this clone: Coverage ceases 3 residues before the CDR3 finishes, and the germline J gene fills in the end. The rearrangement uses TRBV13 and TRBJ2-3; 8 nucleotides agree with TRBD1. The CDR3 is made up of 15 amino acids. V was clipped by 4 bases and J by 7 bases; unmatched bases: 10. In germline, CDR1 is PRHDT, CDR2 FYEKMQ (reference sequence). The CDR3 is CASSSRDRPTNTQYF. CDR3 bases read: TGTGCCAGCAGCTCTCGGGACAGGCCAACCAATACG.

Measured by frequency, this clone is medium-sized. The sequence runs out 3 residues before the end of the CDR3; the remainder is reconstructed from the germline J gene. The chain links TRBV5-5 to TRBJ1-1; 10 nucleotides align to TRBD1. Per germline, CDR1 SGHKS and CDR2 YYEKEE (reference sequence). The CDR3 has 15 residues. V lost 2 bases to trimming and J lost 7 bases; unmatched junction nucleotides: 8. The chain's CDR3 is CASSFLGQGQVEAFF. The part of the CDR3 DNA that was read is TGTGCCAGCAGCTTCCTGGGACAGGGGCAGGTTGAA.